This T cell receptor beta chain stems from a study of graft-versus-host responses after intestinal transplantation. Overall study findings and caveats: GvH clones detected in recipient marrow included some appearing first in ileum or blood. Early post-transplant falls in HvG clones accompanied the peak levels of circulating GvH clones.

As for this clone: Its target is unknown.

V gave up 2 bases and J gave up 4 bases, with 9 bases separating them. Germline values: CDR1 SQVTM, CDR2 ANQGSEA. The CDR3 is 12 residues long. The table came from immunoSEQ multiplex PCR; TCRdb's copy has only in-frame clones and leaves some out. This table has roughly 50,000 clones, about 90% appearing once. The J gene is TRBJ2-7, the V gene TRBV29-1, with D perhaps TRBD1 or TRBD2 (5 bases each). This specimen consisted of PBMCs, obtained nearly 670 days after intestinal transplant. The origin of this receptor is a human patient who received an intestinal transplant, so some T cells may come from the graft donor. CDR3 sequence (DNA): TGCAGCGTTGAAAAGGGACCTTACGAGCAGTACTTC. This translates into CSVEKGPYEQYF.